The present entry profiles one T cell receptor (beta chain) with its context. The use of a sample-barcoded 5' primer and a J-beta primer mix characterized a second PCR of roughly 6 to 11 cycles. Each TCR beta cDNA got a 12-nucleotide random molecular identifier. TCRdb ran MiXCR on the 5' RACE reads and lists one entry per CDR3 protein. The data contain 1.4 million or so distinct CDR3 sequences, about 42% of them seen just once; the ten biggest clones take up about 3.8%. The record originates from a study of blood T cells in healthy people across ages. Sequenced input: blood. The receptor comes from a woman between 18 and 30 years old in good health.

The CDR3 loop is CASSLSANEQYF. CDR3 DNA: TGTGCCAGCAGCTTATCCGCTAATGAGCAGTACTTC. The rearrangement uses TRBV7-9 and TRBJ2-7; D not resolved. Per germline, CDR1 SEHNR and CDR2 FQNEAQ (reference sequence). V was shortened by 2 bases and J by 7 bases, with 9 bases between the two germline ends. The CDR3 runs 12 residues.